A single sample is the source of the 24 T cell receptor beta chains below, sequenced in a study of long-term antiretroviral therapy in people with HIV (dated by TCRdb to 2022 to 2024). The immunoSEQ hsTCRB v3.0 assay was used at survey level resolution to sequence the TRB variable region. As stored in TCRdb, this immuneACCESS dataset retains in-frame rearrangements with V and J assigned. A fraction of the clones does not appear; measured against another copy, unresolved V genes explain less than half of the discrepancy, and the remainder lacks a known reason. Within this sample are 15,000 or so clones, with more than 85% of them counted one time only. 10% to 15% of the sample is held by the ten biggest clonotypes. The sequencing here drew on unsorted PBMCs, taken 0.6 years after starting antiretroviral therapy. The receptors were gathered from a woman in her 40s with HIV.

This rearrangement joins TRBV5-1 to TRBJ2-1, with 15 bases aligning to TRBD2. Germline CDR1 is SGHRS and CDR2 is YFSETQ. The J segment lost 3 bases and the V segment lost 7 bases, leaving 5 bases of the junction unmatched. The CDR3 has 16 amino acids. This chain's CDR3 is CASGGLAGGHYNEQFF. The CDR3 bases are TGCGCCAGCGGCGGACTAGCGGGGGGGCACTACAATGAGCAGTTCTTC.

This clone has more than one count but fewer than ten. The gene calls are TRBV7-2 and TRBJ1-2; D uncertain. This CDR3 is built from 16 residues. The V end was cut by 0 bases, the J end by 0 bases, with 11 bases between. Germline CDR1 SGHTA, CDR2 FQGNSA. This chain's CDR3 is CASSLASADANYGYTF. The DNA of the CDR3 is TGTGCCAGCAGCTTAGCGTCGGCTGACGCTAACTATGGCTACACCTTC.

The genes are TRBV7-9 and TRBJ1-4, with D perhaps TRBD1 (5 bases). The CDR3 extends over 19 amino acids. Per germline, CDR1 SEHNR and CDR2 FQNEAQ (reference sequence). V shed 3 bases and J shed 3 bases, with 23 bases lying between them. In DNA form, the CDR3 reads TGTGCCAGCAGCTTCACTGGATCCCCCTTAGGGGCGGCTAATGAAAAACTGTTTTTT. It is translated as CASSFTGSPLGAANEKLFF. Using reference TRBV7-9 and TRBJ1-4 for the parts outside the CDR3, the full variable domain is DTGVSQNPRHKITKRGQNVTFRCDPISEHNRLYWYRQTLGQGPEFLTYFQNEAQLEKSRLLSDRFSAERPKGSFSTLEIQRTEQGDSAMYLCASSFTGSPLGAANEKLFFGSGTQLSVL.

This chain connects TRBV7-9 to TRBJ1-1; TRBD1 might be the D (6 bases). CDR3 size: 14 residues. Germline lookup yields CDR1 SEHNR and CDR2 FQNEAQ (reference sequence). V lost 3 bases and J 3 bases, leaving 11 bases between the germline ends. The CDR3 coding sequence is TGTGCCAGCAGCTTGCAGGGGAAGGACACTGAAGCTTTCTTT. Translating gives CASSLQGKDTEAFF.

This rearrangement joins TRBV7-2 to TRBJ1-6; 10 bases agree with TRBD1. The CDR3 is made up of 16 amino acids. Germline values: CDR1 SGHTA, CDR2 FQGNSA. J was trimmed by 7 bases and V by 6 bases; bases with no gene match: 9. The CDR3 DNA is TGTGCCAGCAGAACCCACCGGGACAGGGGAAATTCACCCCTCCACTTT. Amino acid sequence: CASRTHRDRGNSPLHF. The whole variable domain, filled in from reference TRBV7-2 and TRBJ1-6, reads GAGVSQSPSNKVTEKGKDVELRCDPISGHTALYWYRQSLGQGLEFLIYFQGNSAPDKSGLPSDRFSAERTGGSVSTLTIQRTQQEDSAVYLCASRTHRDRGNSPLHFGNGTRLTVT.

The rearrangement uses TRBV27 and TRBJ1-2, with D maybe TRBD1 (6 bases). V was trimmed by 0 bases and J by 6 bases, leaving 11 bases between them. This CDR3 comprises 14 residues. The germline gives CDR1 MNHEY, CDR2 SMNVEV (reference sequence). DNA of the CDR3: TGTGCCAGCAGTTTATCTACAGGGTACAATGGCTACACCTTC. Its translation is CASSLSTGYNGYTF.

The rearrangement joins TRBV14 to TRBJ2-1, with D possibly being TRBD2 (6 bases). The length of the CDR3 is 15 residues. Germline CDR1 is SGHDN and CDR2 is FVKESK. V was shortened by 4 bases and J by 5 bases, with 15 bases between the two germline ends. The DNA for the CDR3 is TGTGCCAGCAGCCCCATTACTAGCAGACACAATGAGCAGTTCTTC. Its protein product is CASSPITSRHNEQFF.

V and J are TRBV4-1 and TRBJ1-5; D is ambiguous. Looked up from germline, CDR1 is MGHRA and CDR2 is YSYEKL. The V and J ends lost 2 bases and 2 bases respectively, with 13 bases between them. The CDR3 has 16 residues. The CDR3 DNA is TGCGCCAGCAGCCAATTAAGTCTGGGCCGCAATCAGCCCCAGCATTTT. Its protein is CASSQLSLGRNQPQHF.

The chain is built from TRBV2 and TRBJ1-1; no definite D call. Germline CDR1 reads SNHLY; CDR2 reads FYNNEI. Trimming cost V 3 bases and J 3 bases, with 8 bases left between them. The CDR3 sequence is 13 residues long. The chain's CDR3 is CASSDRTYTEAFF. CDR3 coding DNA: TGTGCCAGCAGTGACAGAACCTACACTGAAGCTTTCTTT.

The chain combines TRBV14 with TRBJ2-3, with D perhaps being TRBD1 or TRBD2 (6 bases each). Germline CDR1 reads SGHDN; CDR2 reads FVKESK. V lost 1 base, J lost 5 bases, and 13 bases lay in between. The CDR3 has 15 residues. This chain's CDR3 is CASSQGRGLGDTQYF. Written as DNA, the CDR3 is TGTGCCAGCAGCCAAGGCCGGGGGCTCGGAGATACGCAGTATTTT.

The J gene is TRBJ2-1, the V gene TRBV9; the D call may be TRBD1 or TRBD2 (6 bases each). V was pared by 2 bases and J by 3 bases, with 12 bases between. The length of the CDR3 is 15 residues. Germline CDR1 is SGDLS and CDR2 is YYNGEE. The DNA for the CDR3 is TGTGCCAGCAGCGTTGGGGGGCTATACTACAATGAGCAGTTCTTC. Translating gives CASSVGGLYYNEQFF. Based on the CDR3 plus reference TRBV9 and TRBJ2-1, the full variable domain is DSGVTQTPKHLITATGQRVTLRCSPRSGDLSVYWYQQSLDQGLQFLIQYYNGEERAKGNILERFSAQQFPDLHSELNLSSLELGDSALYFCASSVGGLYYNEQFFGPGTRLTVL.

This chain joins TRBV18 and TRBJ1-1, with a weak D call TRBD1 (5 bases). CDR1 is KGHSH and CDR2 is LQKENI in the germline V gene. CDR3 length: 14 amino acids. V lost 5 bases and J 0 bases, leaving 10 bases between the germline ends. In DNA, the CDR3 is TGTGCCAGCTCAGCGACAGCTATGAACACTGAAGCTTTCTTT. Residues: CASSATAMNTEAFF.

The chain has TRBV6-5 and TRBJ2-4, with a tentative D call TRBD2 (6 bases). The CDR3 has 15 amino acids. Trimming stripped 6 bases from V and 2 bases from J, with 14 bases between. Germline V gene sequence: CDR1 MNHEY, CDR2 SVGAGI. In DNA form, the CDR3 reads TGTGCCAGCAGCCGCCTTGGGGGGTCCAAAAACATTCAGTACTTC. Its protein product is CASSRLGGSKNIQYF.

This clone was picked up a small number of times. The chain couples TRBV6-1 to TRBJ2-5, with 7 bases lining up with TRBD1. The CDR3 is made up of 16 amino acids. Germline V gene lookup returns CDR1 MNHNS and CDR2 SASEGT. V trimming: 3 bases; J trimming: 3 bases; junction bases outside the gene matches: 10. The CDR3 DNA reads as TGTGCCAGCAGTGATACTACCGGGACAGAGAAAGAGACCCAGTACTTC. Translated: CASSDTTGTEKETQYF.

The chain carries TRBV7-9 and TRBJ1-3, with D maybe TRBD1 (5 bases). V lost 1 base and J lost 0, with 10 bases in between. Germline values: CDR1 SEHNR, CDR2 FQNEAQ (reference sequence). This CDR3 has 16 amino acids. The CDR3 here is CASSLVAGLSGNTIYF. The CDR3 region has the DNA TGTGCCAGCAGCTTAGTCGCAGGGCTCTCTGGAAACACCATATATTTT.

The V call is TRBV4-1, the J call TRBJ2-7; 8 positions agree with TRBD1. CDR3 size: 16 residues. J gave up 6 bases and V 2 bases, and 12 bases lay outside the gene matches. Germline V gene lookup returns CDR1 MGHRA and CDR2 YSYEKL. CDR3: CASSQYFGQGMGEQYF. For the CDR3, the DNA is TGCGCCAGCAGCCAATATTTCGGACAGGGAATGGGCGAGCAGTACTTC.

In its sample, this clone was seen once. The genes are TRBV25-1 and TRBJ1-2, with D tentatively TRBD1 (5 bases). There are 12 residues in the CDR3. Germline V CDR1 and CDR2: MGHDK, SYGVNS. The ends were cut back, 4 bases at V and 3 bases at J, with 6 bases in the middle. The CDR3 coding sequence is TGTGCCAGCAGTGTCAGGGACTATGGCTACACCTTC. Translating it yields CASSVRDYGYTF.

The rearrangement uses TRBV29-1 and TRBJ1-1; D unclear. The V gene lost 4 bases and the J gene lost 1 base, with 13 bases spanning the gap. CDR3 length equals 14 residues. CDR1 and CDR2 from the germline V gene are SQVTM and ANQGSEA. The CDR3 DNA reads as TGCAGCGTTGTCTACCAGGAGGGGAACACTGAAGCTTTCTTT. It yields the protein CSVVYQEGNTEAFF.

This chain joins TRBV18 and TRBJ2-7; 7 positions agree with TRBD1. Unmatched junction bases numbered 17, after V lost 5 bases and J lost 7 bases. The CDR3 sequence is 16 residues long. Germline CDR1 KGHSH, CDR2 LQKENI. CDR3 sequence reads: CASSDWTRDSSGEQYF. CDR3 nucleotide sequence: TGTGCCAGCTCAGACTGGACCCGGGACAGTTCTGGAGAGCAGTACTTC.

The chain links TRBV5-4 to TRBJ1-2, with no clear D. The CDR3 runs 13 residues. Germline V gene lookup returns CDR1 SGHNT and CDR2 YYREEE (reference sequence). Trimming took off 5 bases at V and 1 base at J, with 9 bases between the two ends. The CDR3 DNA reads as TGTGCCAGCAGACGGCATGATAACTATGGCTACACCTTC. This codes for CASRRHDNYGYTF.

This rearrangement joins TRBV6-5 to TRBJ1-2; TRBD1 is a possible D gene (6 bases). The CDR3 sequence is 14 residues long. Germline lookup yields CDR1 MNHEY and CDR2 SVGAGI. Trimming cost V 5 bases and J 2 bases, with 12 bases left between them. In DNA, the CDR3 is TGTGCCAGCAGTCAGGACAGAAACAACTATGGCTACACCTTC. Translation gives CASSQDRNNYGYTF.

The rearrangement joins TRBV6-6 to TRBJ1-1; possible D gene TRBD1, 6 bases. The CDR3 consists of 12 residues. Trimming stripped 9 bases from V and 1 base from J, with 9 bases between. Germline CDR1 reads MNHNY; CDR2 reads SVGAGI (reference sequence). This CDR3 reads CASLDRNTEAFF. For the CDR3, the DNA is TGTGCCAGTTTGGACAGGAACACTGAAGCTTTCTTT.

The chain carries TRBV7-2 and TRBJ1-3; no definite D call. The CDR3 is made up of 14 amino acids. The germline CDR1 and CDR2 sequences are SGHTA and FQGNSA. V lost 0 bases to trimming and J lost 7 bases, with 10 bases between them. The CDR3 sequence is CASSLAVRGNTIYF. CDR3 nucleotide sequence: TGTGCCAGCAGCTTAGCCGTGAGAGGGAACACCATATATTTT.

V usage is TRBV7-2 and J usage is TRBJ1-1; weak D call: TRBD1 (6 bases). Trimming shortened V by 4 bases and J by 1 base, and 10 bases separated the two germline ends. The CDR3 is made up of 14 amino acids. Per the germline V gene, CDR1 is SGHTA and CDR2 is FQGNSA. This CDR3 reads CASSWGGSNTEAFF. The CDR3 bases are TGTGCCAGCAGCTGGGGGGGCTCGAACACTGAAGCTTTCTTT.